Listed below are T cell receptor beta chains from one sample, sequenced in a study of OX40 agonist ivuxolimab in advanced cancers. Using immunoSEQ multiplex PCR, the repertoire was profiled, and TCRdb retains in-frame clones only, with some absent. Here the sample spans under 50,000 clones, nearly 80% being singletons. The source was CD4+ or CD8+ T cells sorted from blood, collected in a trial of the OX40 agonist ivuxolimab. The receptors were sampled from an adult with an advanced solid tumor such as melanoma, head and neck, liver or kidney cancer. Both conserved end residues are part of each CDR3. D genes are given only for firm matches. Clone size, where shown, is once, few, many, or a class for clones that have expanded.

j_call,clone_size,v_call,d_call,cdr3_nt,cdr3_aa
TRBJ1-5,NA,TRBV19,NA,TGTGCCAGTAGTATAGGGGAGACTAGCAATCAGCCCCAGCATTTT,CASSIGETSNQPQHF
TRBJ2-7,few,TRBV5-6,TRBD2,TGTGCCAGCAGCTTGTCTTTGGGGGGGTTTAGCTACGAGCAGTACTTC,CASSLSLGGFSYEQYF
TRBJ2-7,NA,TRBV9,TRBD1,TGTGCCAGCAGCGCCCCAGGGGGCAGCAACGAGCAGTACTTC,CASSAPGGSNEQYF
TRBJ1-1,NA,TRBV19,NA,TGTGCCAGTAGTCCAACGGGGTACGCGACTGAAGCTTTCTTT,CASSPTGYATEAFF
TRBJ2-7,NA,TRBV7-8,NA,TGTGCCAGCAGCACTCGGACGGGTTTGGGAGAGCAGTACTTC,CASSTRTGLGEQYF
TRBJ1-2,NA,TRBV7-8,TRBD1,TGTGCCAGCAGCCCATCCGTCCCGGGACAGGGACTTTCCTATGGCTACACCTTC,CASSPSVPGQGLSYGYTF
TRBJ1-2,once,TRBV30,TRBD1,TGTGCCTGGAGTCCCGGGACAGGGGGCCATGGCTACACCTTC,CAWSPGTGGHGYTF
TRBJ1-3,NA,TRBV7-9,NA,TGTGCCAGCAGCTTCCTGAGCTCTGGAAACACCATATATTTT,CASSFLSSGNTIYF
TRBJ2-3,NA,TRBV19,TRBD2,TGTGCCAGTAGTATACTAGGGATAGCGGGTCGAGATACGCAGTATTTT,CASSILGIAGRDTQYF
TRBJ2-1,once,TRBV5-1,NA,TGCGCCAGCAGCTTGCAGGGAATCAATGAGCAGTTCTTC,CASSLQGINEQFF
TRBJ1-3,once,TRBV6-6,NA,TGTGCCAGCACCGAAGACGGGCAGGGAAACACCATATATTTT,CASTEDGQGNTIYF
TRBJ2-1,NA,TRBV7-2,TRBD2,TGTGCCAGCAGTCGTCTCAGGAGACTAGCGGATAACAATGAGCAGTTCTTC,CASSRLRRLADNNEQFF
TRBJ2-7,NA,TRBV7-8,TRBD2,TGTGCCAGCAGCCCCCGACTAGCAACCTACGAGCAGTACTTC,CASSPRLATYEQYF
TRBJ2-7,few,TRBV5-1,TRBD2,TGCGCCAGCAGCTTGAGTCCGACTAGCGGGTACGAGCAGTACTTC,CASSLSPTSGYEQYF
TRBJ2-1,NA,TRBV2,TRBD2,TGTGCCAGCACTCAGCGGGAAGTCTACAATGAGCAGTTCTTC,CASTQREVYNEQFF
TRBJ2-2,NA,TRBV5-6,NA,TGTGCCAGCAGCTTTGTGCCCGGGGAGCTGTTTTTT,CASSFVPGELFF
TRBJ2-1,few,TRBV9,NA,TGTGCCAGCAGCGCCCGGTGGGAGTACAATGAGCAGTTCTTC,CASSARWEYNEQFF
TRBJ2-7,NA,TRBV12-2,NA,TGTGCAAGTCGCTGTAGCGGGAGGCAATCCTACGAGCAGTACTTC,CASRCSGRQSYEQYF
TRBJ2-7,NA,TRBV5-6,NA,TGTGCCAGCAGTCAAAGTGAGGGAGGCTCCTACGAGCAGTACTTC,CASSQSEGGSYEQYF
TRBJ2-3,NA,TRBV27,TRBD2,TGTGCCAGCAGTTTATCCGGCGGGAGGTCCCCCACAGATACGCAGTATTTT,CASSLSGGRSPTDTQYF
TRBJ1-3,NA,TRBV5-4,NA,TGTGCCAGCAGCACACAGGGAGGATTGTCTGGAAACACCATATATTTT,CASSTQGGLSGNTIYF
TRBJ2-5,NA,TRBV19,NA,TGTGCCAGTAGTATATACACAGGAGAGCAAGAGACCCAGTACTTC,CASSIYTGEQETQYF
TRBJ2-5,NA,TRBV18,NA,TGTGCCAGCTCACCGTACCAAGAGACCCAGTACTTC,CASSPYQETQYF
TRBJ1-1,NA,TRBV5-5,TRBD1,TGTGCCAGCAGCTTGGGACAGGGGGCGATTGGAACTGAAGCTTTCTTT,CASSLGQGAIGTEAFF
TRBJ1-4,NA,TRBV6-5,NA,TGTGCCAGCAGGGCCCTAGAGACTAGGAATGAAAAACTGTTTTTT,CASRALETRNEKLFF
TRBJ2-1,NA,TRBV27,NA,TGTGCCAGCATAGGCCCTTCTGGCCATGAGCAGTTCTTC,CASIGPSGHEQFF
TRBJ1-5,NA,TRBV30,NA,TGTGCCTGGAGTGTCCGGGAAAATCAGCCCCAGCATTTT,CAWSVRENQPQHF
TRBJ1-1,few,TRBV6-1,NA,TGTGCCAGCAGCGAGCACAGGGCGGGTTACACTGAAGCTTTCTTT,CASSEHRAGYTEAFF
TRBJ1-5,NA,TRBV7-2,NA,TGTGCCAGCAGCTTCTATAGCAATCAGCCCCAGCATTTT,CASSFYSNQPQHF
TRBJ2-1,NA,TRBV20-1,NA,TGCAGTGCTGGTTACAATGAGCAGTTCTTC,CSAGYNEQFF
TRBJ1-2,NA,TRBV9,TRBD1,TGTGCCAGCAGCGGAACCGGGACAGGGACTTATGGCTACACCTTC,CASSGTGTGTYGYTF
TRBJ1-6,NA,TRBV6-1,NA,TGTGCCAGCAGCGCTCAGTCGTATTCACCCCTCCACTTT,CASSAQSYSPLHF
TRBJ1-2,once,TRBV6-5,NA,TGTGCCAGCAGTTACGGGGGTCCTCAGTGGGATGGCTACACCTTC,CASSYGGPQWDGYTF
TRBJ2-3,NA,TRBV6-1,TRBD2,TGTGCCATCCAAACGTCGCGGGGGTCAGATACGCAGTATTTT,CAIQTSRGSDTQYF
TRBJ1-3,NA,TRBV5-1,NA,TGCGCCAGCAGCTTTTTGCAGCTTGACTCTGGAAACACCATATATTTT,CASSFLQLDSGNTIYF
TRBJ1-1,NA,TRBV5-4,NA,TGTGCCAGCAGCTTGGTAGGGTGGGGCACTGAAGCTTTCTTT,CASSLVGWGTEAFF
TRBJ2-1,NA,TRBV10-1,TRBD2,TGCGCCAGCAGTGCCGGGACTAGCGGGAGTAGAAATGAGCAGTTCTTC,CASSAGTSGSRNEQFF
TRBJ1-1,NA,TRBV6-4,NA,TGTGCCAGCAGTGACAGGTACACTGAAGCTTTCTTT,CASSDRYTEAFF
TRBJ2-3,NA,TRBV7-9,NA,TGTGCCAGCAGCTTACGGATTCCCACAGATACGCAGTATTTT,CASSLRIPTDTQYF